The next 10 T cell receptor beta chains were all read from a single sample in a study of blood T cell repertoires in COVID-19. Data came from immunoSEQ multiplex PCR; TCRdb stores just in-frame clones and leaves some out. The sample lists some 190,000 clones, around 84% occurring once. Sequencing input: peripheral blood. Every receptor here comes from a woman aged 80 or over with acute or convalescent COVID-19.

The V and J genes are TRBV6-5 and TRBJ1-1; 9 bases line up with TRBD1. Germline assignment: CDR1 MNHEY and CDR2 SVGAGI. With V trimmed by 5 bases and J by 4 bases, 8 bases remained unmatched. The CDR3 is 15 amino acids. In DNA form, the CDR3 reads TGTGCCAGCAGTCGCACGGGACAGGGAGGCACTGAAGCTTTCTTT. This gives the protein CASSRTGQGGTEAFF.

In this sample, this clone turned up once. CDR3 sequence (DNA): TGTGCCAGCAGCTTAGAACCGGAGTCGGCGGGTAGCACAGATACGCAGTATTTT. This translates into CASSLEPESAGSTDTQYF. V usage is TRBV7-8 and J usage is TRBJ2-3, with D maybe TRBD2 (5 bases). CDR1 is SGHVS, CDR2 FQNEAQ, per germline. The V gene lost 1 base and the J gene lost 0 bases, with 17 bases spanning the gap. CDR3 length: 18 residues.

The gene calls are TRBV6-5 and TRBJ2-7, with no clear D. The CDR3 length is 13 residues. V lost 4 bases, J lost 0 bases, and 7 bases lay in between. Germline V lookup: CDR1 MNHEY, CDR2 SVGAGI. As DNA, the CDR3 is TGTGCCAGCAGTTTGTATTACTCCTACGAGCAGTACTTC. It codes for CASSLYYSYEQYF.

This clone was observed a handful of times. The chain links TRBV29-1 to TRBJ2-6, with TRBD1 identical over 7 bases. Trimming at V came to 6 bases and at J to 2 bases, leaving 4 bases not matched to a gene. The CDR3 runs 14 residues. Germline-derived CDR1 and CDR2 are SQVTM and ANQGSEA. The CDR3 spells CSVYQGAGANVLTF. The CDR3 region has the DNA TGCAGCGTCTACCAGGGGGCTGGGGCCAACGTCCTGACTTTC.

This rearrangement joins TRBV7-2 to TRBJ1-2; 8 bases line up with TRBD1. The CDR3 runs 18 residues. Looked up from germline, CDR1 is SGHTA and CDR2 is FQGNSA. Trimming cost V 0 bases and J 2 bases; bases outside gene matches: 11. This CDR3 reads CASSLALFSQGANYGYTF. In DNA, the CDR3 is TGTGCCAGCAGCTTAGCGCTTTTCAGTCAGGGGGCCAACTATGGCTACACCTTC. The whole variable domain, remainder taken from reference TRBV7-2 and TRBJ1-2, is GAGVSQSPSNKVTEKGKDVELRCDPISGHTALYWYRQSLGQGLEFLIYFQGNSAPDKSGLPSDRFSAERTGGSVSTLTIQRTQQEDSAVYLCASSLALFSQGANYGYTFGSGTRLTVV.

The rearrangement joins TRBV19 to TRBJ1-1; D is possibly TRBD1 (5 bases). V was shortened by 3 bases and J by 0 bases, with 8 bases between the two germline ends. CDR3 length equals 14 residues. Per germline, CDR1 LNHDA and CDR2 SQIVND (reference sequence). The CDR3 DNA reads as TGTGCCAGTAGTATGACAGTTATGAACACTGAAGCTTTCTTT. This translates into CASSMTVMNTEAFF. The variable domain in full, with the rest retrieved from reference TRBV19 and TRBJ1-1, is DGGITQSPKYLFRKEGQNVTLSCEQNLNHDAMYWYRQDPGQGLRLIYYSQIVNDFQKGDIAEGYSVSREKKESFPLTVTSAQKNPTAFYLCASSMTVMNTEAFFGQGTRLTVV.

This rearrangement joins TRBV27 to TRBJ1-6; the D gene is possibly TRBD1 (5 bases). Germline assignment: CDR1 MNHEY and CDR2 SMNVEV (reference sequence). The V gene lost 2 bases and the J gene lost 7 bases, with 15 bases spanning the gap. This CDR3 contains 16 residues. The CDR3 region is CASSLLSTASNSPLHF. The CDR3 region has the DNA TGTGCCAGCAGTTTACTCTCGACAGCCTCCAATTCACCCCTCCACTTT.

In this sample, this clone turned up a few times. The chain couples TRBV5-8 to TRBJ1-4; TRBD1 matches 8 bases. Unmatched junction bases numbered 8, after V lost 3 bases and J lost 10 bases. The germline CDR1 and CDR2 sequences are SGHTS and YDEGEE. This CDR3 region has 14 residues. This CDR3 reads CASSYGTGFAKLFF. CDR3 in DNA: TGTGCCAGCAGCTACGGGACAGGCTTTGCAAAACTGTTTTTT.

The rearrangement links TRBV18 to TRBJ2-6, with a tentative D call TRBD1 (6 bases). CDR3 size: 16 residues. Germline-derived CDR1 and CDR2 are KGHSH and LQKENI. Trimming cost V 3 bases and J 1 base, with 10 bases left between them. CDR3 protein: CASSPPTGSGANVLTF. For the CDR3, the DNA is TGTGCCAGCTCACCCCCTACAGGGTCTGGGGCCAACGTCCTGACTTTC. The full variable domain, rest sourced from reference TRBV18 and TRBJ2-6, is NAGVMQNPRHLVRRRGQEARLRCSPMKGHSHVYWYRQLPEEGLKFMVYLQKENIIDESGMPKERFSAEFPKEGPSILRIQQVVRGDSAAYFCASSPPTGSGANVLTFGAGSRLTVL.

This chain joins TRBV29-1 and TRBJ2-3; D ambiguous. The germline V gene has CDR1 SQVTM and CDR2 ANQGSEA. The CDR3 has 14 residues. Deletions cut 5 bases from V and 1 base from J, with 13 bases between. CDR3 amino acids: CSVFASARTDTQYF. The CDR3 DNA sequence: TGCAGCGTTTTCGCCAGCGCGCGCACAGATACGCAGTATTTT.